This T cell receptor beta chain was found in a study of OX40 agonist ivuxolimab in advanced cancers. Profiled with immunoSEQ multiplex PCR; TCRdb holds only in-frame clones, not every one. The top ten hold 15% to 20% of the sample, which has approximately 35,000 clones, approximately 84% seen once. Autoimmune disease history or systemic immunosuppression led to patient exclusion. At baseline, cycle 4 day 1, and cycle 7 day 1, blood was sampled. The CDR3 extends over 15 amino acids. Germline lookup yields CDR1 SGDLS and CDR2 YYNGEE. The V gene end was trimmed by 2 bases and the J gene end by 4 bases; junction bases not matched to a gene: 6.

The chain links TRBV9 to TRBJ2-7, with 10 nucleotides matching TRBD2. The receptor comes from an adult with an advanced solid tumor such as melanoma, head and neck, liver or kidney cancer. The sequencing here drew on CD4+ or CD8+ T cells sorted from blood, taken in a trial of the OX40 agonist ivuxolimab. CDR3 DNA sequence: TGTGCCAGCAGCGTCCAGCGGGAGGGCCGGTACGAGCAGTACTTC. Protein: CASSVQREGRYEQYF.